This T cell receptor beta chain was identified during a study of regulatory T cells in long-lasting Graves disease. The time point was: newly diagnosed GD, antithyroid drugs for less than 3 months. Preparation of the TCR library used RNA extracted from PBMCs. Germline-derived CDR1 and CDR2 are PRHDT and FYEKMQ (reference sequence). V dropped 1 base and J dropped 6 bases, with 13 bases sitting between them. CDR3 length: 15 amino acids. Arm-PCR with iRepertoire HTBI primers amplified the CDR3 regions for these TCR beta libraries. TCRdb reanalysed the multiplex PCR reads using MiXCR and keeps one entry per CDR3 protein. Among approximately 300,000 distinct CDR3 sequences, approximately 20% were seen once, and the ten largest hold less than 40%. The sample holds a few counts of this clonotype.

This chain links TRBV13 with TRBJ2-1, with D possibly being TRBD1 or TRBD2 (6 bases each). This sequence originates from a female donor with Graves disease. The sequenced sample was peripheral blood mononuclear cells (PBMCs), obtained at new diagnosis, from a patient treated with antithyroid drugs. The CDR3 DNA reads as TGTGCCAGCAGCTTAGAAGGGGGGCGCCTCAATGAGCAGTTCTTC. The encoded protein is CASSLEGGRLNEQFF.